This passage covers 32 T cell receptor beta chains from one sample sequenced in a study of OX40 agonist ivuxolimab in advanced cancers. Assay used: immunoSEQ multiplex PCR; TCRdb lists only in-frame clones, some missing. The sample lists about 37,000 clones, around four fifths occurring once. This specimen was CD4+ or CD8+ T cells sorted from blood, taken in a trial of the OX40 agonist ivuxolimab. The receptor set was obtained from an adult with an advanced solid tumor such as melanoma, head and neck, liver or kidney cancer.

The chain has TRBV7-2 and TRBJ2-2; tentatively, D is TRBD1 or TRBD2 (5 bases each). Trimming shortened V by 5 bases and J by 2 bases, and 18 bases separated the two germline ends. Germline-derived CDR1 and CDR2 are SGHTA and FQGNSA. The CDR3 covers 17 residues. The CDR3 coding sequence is TGTGCCAGCAGCCCCCGGTCCCGGGGCGACAACACCGGGGAGCTGTTTTTT. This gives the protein CASSPRSRGDNTGELFF.

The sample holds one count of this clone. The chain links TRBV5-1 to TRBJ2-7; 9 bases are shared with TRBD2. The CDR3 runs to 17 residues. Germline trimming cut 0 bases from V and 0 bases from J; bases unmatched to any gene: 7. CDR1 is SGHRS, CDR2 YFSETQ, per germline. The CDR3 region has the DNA TGCGCCAGCAGCTTGGCGGTGACTAGCGGCGACTCCTACGAGCAGTACTTC. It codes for CASSLAVTSGDSYEQYF. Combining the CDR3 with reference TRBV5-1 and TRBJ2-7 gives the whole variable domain KAGVTQTPRYLIKTRGQQVTLSCSPISGHRSVSWYQQTPGQGLQFLFEYFSETQRNKGNFPGRFSGRQFSNSRSEMNVSTLELGDSALYLCASSLAVTSGDSYEQYFGPGTRLTVT.

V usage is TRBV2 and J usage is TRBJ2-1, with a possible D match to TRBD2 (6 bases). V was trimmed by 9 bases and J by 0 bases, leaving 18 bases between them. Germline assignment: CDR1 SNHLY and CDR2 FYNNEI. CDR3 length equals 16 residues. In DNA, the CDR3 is TGTGCCAGGAGAGGCCGGGACTCCAGCTCCTACAATGAGCAGTTCTTC. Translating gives CARRGRDSSSYNEQFF. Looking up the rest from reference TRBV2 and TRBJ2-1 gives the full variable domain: EPEVTQTPSHQVTQMGQEVILRCVPISNHLYFYWYRQILGQKVEFLVSFYNNEISEKSEIFDDQFSVERPDGSNFTLKIRSTKLEDSAMYFCARRGRDSSSYNEQFFGPGTRLTVL.

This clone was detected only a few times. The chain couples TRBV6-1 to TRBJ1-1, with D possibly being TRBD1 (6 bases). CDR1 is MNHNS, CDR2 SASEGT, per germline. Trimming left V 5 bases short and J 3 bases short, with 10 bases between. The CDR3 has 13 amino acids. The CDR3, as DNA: TGTGCCAGCAGTCCGGGGGCTGACACTGAAGCTTTCTTT. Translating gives CASSPGADTEAFF.

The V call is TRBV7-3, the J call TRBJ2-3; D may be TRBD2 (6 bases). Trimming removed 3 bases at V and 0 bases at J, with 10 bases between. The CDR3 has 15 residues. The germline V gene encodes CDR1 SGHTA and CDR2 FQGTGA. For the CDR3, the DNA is TGTGCCAGCAGCTTTAGCGGAACTAGCACAGATACGCAGTATTTT. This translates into CASSFSGTSTDTQYF.

The DNA for the CDR3 is TGTGCCAGCAGCTCGCGACAGGGTAGGGAACCCCAGCATTTT. This codes for CASSSRQGREPQHF. V gene TRBV7-6 combines with J gene TRBJ1-5; 7 positions agree with TRBD1. From germline, CDR1 is SGHVS and CDR2 FNYEAQ. The CDR3 is 14 amino acids. Losses at the gene ends were 4 bases for V and 10 bases for J; bases not matched to a gene: 10.

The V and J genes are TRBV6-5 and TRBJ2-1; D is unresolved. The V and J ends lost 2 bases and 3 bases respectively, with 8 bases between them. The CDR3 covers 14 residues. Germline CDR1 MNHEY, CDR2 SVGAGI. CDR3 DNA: TGTGCCAGCAGTTACCCCCTCGACTACAATGAGCAGTTCTTC. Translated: CASSYPLDYNEQFF.

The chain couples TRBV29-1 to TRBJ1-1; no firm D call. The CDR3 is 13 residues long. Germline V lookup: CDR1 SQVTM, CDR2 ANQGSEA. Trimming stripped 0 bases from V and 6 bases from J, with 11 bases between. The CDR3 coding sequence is TGCAGCGTTGAAGATGGTCTCAGAGCTGAAGCTTTCTTT. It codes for CSVEDGLRAEAFF.

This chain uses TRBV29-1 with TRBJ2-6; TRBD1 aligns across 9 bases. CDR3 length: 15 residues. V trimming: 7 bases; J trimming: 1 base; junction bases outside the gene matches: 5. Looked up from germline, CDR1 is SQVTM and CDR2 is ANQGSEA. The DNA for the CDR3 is TGCAGCGGCCAGACAGGGGGATCTGGGGCCAACGTCCTGACTTTC. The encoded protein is CSGQTGGSGANVLTF.

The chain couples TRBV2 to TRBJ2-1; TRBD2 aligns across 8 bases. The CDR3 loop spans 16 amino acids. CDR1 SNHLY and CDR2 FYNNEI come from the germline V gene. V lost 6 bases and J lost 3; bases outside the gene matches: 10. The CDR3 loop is CASRISGETIYNEQFF. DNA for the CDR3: TGTGCCAGCAGGATTAGCGGGGAGACTATCTACAATGAGCAGTTCTTC.

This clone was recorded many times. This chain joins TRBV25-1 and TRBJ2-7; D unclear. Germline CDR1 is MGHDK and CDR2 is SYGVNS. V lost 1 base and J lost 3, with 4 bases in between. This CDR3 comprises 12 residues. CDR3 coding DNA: TGTGCCAGCAGTGAATCCCGCTACGAGCAGTACTTC. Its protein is CASSESRYEQYF.

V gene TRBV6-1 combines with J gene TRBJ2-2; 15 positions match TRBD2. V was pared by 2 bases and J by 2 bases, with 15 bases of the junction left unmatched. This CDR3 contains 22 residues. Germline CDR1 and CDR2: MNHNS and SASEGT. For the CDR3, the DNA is TGTGCCAGCAGTGAATGGGAGGGACTAGCGGGAGGCGGTTCGAGAAACACCGGGGAGCTGTTTTTT. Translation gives CASSEWEGLAGGGSRNTGELFF.

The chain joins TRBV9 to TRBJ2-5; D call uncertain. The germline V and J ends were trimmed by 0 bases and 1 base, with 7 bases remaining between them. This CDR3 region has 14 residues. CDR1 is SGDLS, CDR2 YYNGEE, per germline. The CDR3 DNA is TGTGCCAGCAGCGTAGACAGCTTCCAAGAGACCCAGTACTTC. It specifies CASSVDSFQETQYF.

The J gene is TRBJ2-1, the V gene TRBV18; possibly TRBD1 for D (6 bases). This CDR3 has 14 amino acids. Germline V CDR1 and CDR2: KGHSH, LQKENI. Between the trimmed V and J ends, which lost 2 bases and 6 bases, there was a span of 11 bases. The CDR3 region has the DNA TGTGCCAGCTCACCATCCCTGGACAGCAATGAGCAGTTCTTC. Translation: CASSPSLDSNEQFF.

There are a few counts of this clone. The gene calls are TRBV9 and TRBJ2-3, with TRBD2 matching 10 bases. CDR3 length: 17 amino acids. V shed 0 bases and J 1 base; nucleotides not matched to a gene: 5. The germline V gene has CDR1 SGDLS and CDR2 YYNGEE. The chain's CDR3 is CASSVELGLAGTDTQYF. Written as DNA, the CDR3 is TGTGCCAGCAGCGTAGAACTAGGACTAGCGGGCACAGATACGCAGTATTTT.

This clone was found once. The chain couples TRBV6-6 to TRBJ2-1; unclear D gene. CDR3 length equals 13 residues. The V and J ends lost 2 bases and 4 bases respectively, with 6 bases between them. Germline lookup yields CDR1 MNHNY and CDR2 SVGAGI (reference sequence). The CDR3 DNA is TGTGCCAGCAGTTACGCAGAGTACAATGAGCAGTTCTTC. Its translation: CASSYAEYNEQFF.

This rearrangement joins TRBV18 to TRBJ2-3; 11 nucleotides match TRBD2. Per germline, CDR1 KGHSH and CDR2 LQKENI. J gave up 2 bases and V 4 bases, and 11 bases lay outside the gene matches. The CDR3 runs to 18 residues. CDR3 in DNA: TGTGCCAGCTCACGTTCGGGACTAGCGGTTCGGTACACAGATACGCAGTATTTT. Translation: CASSRSGLAVRYTDTQYF.

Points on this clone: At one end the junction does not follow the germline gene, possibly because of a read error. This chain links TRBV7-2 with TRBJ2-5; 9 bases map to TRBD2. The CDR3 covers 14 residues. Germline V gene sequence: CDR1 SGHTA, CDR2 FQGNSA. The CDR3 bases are TGCGCCAGCAGCCAATTAGCGGGGGAAGAGACCCAGTACTTC. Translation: CASSQLAGEETQYF.

The CDR3 here is CASSPRGGTDLISGNTIYF. The CDR3 DNA follows: TGCGCCAGCAGCCCCCGGGGTGGGACAGATCTAATCTCTGGAAACACCATATATTTT. This sequence joins TRBV4-3 and TRBJ1-3, with 7 bases lining up with TRBD1. This CDR3 has 19 residues. The V gene end was trimmed by 4 bases and the J gene end by 0 bases; junction bases not matched to a gene: 15. Germline V gene data show CDR1 as LGHNA and CDR2 as YSLEER.

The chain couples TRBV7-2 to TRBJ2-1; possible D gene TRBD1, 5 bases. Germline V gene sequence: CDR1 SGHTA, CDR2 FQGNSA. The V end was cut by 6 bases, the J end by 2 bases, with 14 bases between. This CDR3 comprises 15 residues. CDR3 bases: TGTGCCAGCAGTGTGTCGTGGGGCCCCTACAATGAGCAGTTCTTC. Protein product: CASSVSWGPYNEQFF.

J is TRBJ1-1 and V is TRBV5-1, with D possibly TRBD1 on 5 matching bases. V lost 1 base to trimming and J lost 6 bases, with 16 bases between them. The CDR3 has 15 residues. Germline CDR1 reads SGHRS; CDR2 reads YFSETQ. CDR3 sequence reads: CASSLSPTVLSEAFF. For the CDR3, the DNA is TGCGCCAGCAGCTTGTCACCGACAGTACTGTCTGAAGCTTTCTTT.

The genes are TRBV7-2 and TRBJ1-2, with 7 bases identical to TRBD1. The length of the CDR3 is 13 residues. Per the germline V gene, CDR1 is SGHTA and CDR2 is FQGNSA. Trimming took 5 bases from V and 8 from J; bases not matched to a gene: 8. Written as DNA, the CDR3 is TGTGCCAGCAGCCTCCGGGACAGATTGGGCTACACCTTC. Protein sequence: CASSLRDRLGYTF.

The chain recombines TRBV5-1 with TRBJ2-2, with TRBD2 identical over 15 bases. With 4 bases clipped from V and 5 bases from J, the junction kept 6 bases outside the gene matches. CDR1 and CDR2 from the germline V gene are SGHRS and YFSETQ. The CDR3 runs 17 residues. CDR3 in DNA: TGCGCCAGCAGCCGAGGGACTAGCGGGGGGCTGACCGGGGAGCTGTTTTTT. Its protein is CASSRGTSGGLTGELFF.

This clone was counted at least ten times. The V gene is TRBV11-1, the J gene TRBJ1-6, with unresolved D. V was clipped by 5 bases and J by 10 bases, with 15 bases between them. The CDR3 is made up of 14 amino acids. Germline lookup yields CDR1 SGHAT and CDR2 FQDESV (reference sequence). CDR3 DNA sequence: TGTGCCAGCAGCCTGCTTGAATGGGAATCACCCCTCCACTTT. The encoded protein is CASSLLEWESPLHF.

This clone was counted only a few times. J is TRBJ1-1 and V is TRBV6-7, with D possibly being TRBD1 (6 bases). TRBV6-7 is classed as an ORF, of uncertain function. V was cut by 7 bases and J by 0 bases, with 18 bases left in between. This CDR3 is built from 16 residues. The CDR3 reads CASTLSRTEVNTEAFF. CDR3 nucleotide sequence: TGTGCCAGCACCCTAAGCCGGACAGAAGTGAACACTGAAGCTTTCTTT.

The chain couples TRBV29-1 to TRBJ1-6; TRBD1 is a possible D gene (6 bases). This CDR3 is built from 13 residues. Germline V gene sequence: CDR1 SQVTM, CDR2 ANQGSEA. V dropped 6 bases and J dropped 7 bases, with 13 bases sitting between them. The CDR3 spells CSVRTASNSPLHF. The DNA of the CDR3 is TGCAGCGTCCGGACAGCCTCAAATTCACCCCTCCACTTT.

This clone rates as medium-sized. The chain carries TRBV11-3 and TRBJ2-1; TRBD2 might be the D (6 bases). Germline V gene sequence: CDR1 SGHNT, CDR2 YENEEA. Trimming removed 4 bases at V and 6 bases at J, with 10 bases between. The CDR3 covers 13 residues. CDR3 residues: CASSYAGGNEQFF. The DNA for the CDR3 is TGTGCCAGCAGCTACGCCGGGGGCAATGAGCAGTTCTTC.

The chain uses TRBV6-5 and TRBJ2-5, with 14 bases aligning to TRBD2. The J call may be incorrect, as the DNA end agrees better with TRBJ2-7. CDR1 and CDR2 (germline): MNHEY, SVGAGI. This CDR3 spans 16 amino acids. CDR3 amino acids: CASSSGTSGSSYEQYF. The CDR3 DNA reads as TGTGCCAGCAGTTCCGGGACTAGCGGGAGCTCCTACGAGCAGTACTTC.

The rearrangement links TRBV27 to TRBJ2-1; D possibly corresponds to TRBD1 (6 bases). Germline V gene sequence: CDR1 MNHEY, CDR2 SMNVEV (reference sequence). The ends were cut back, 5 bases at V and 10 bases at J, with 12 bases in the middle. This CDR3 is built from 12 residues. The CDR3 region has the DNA TGTGCCAGCAGTAAACCTGACAGGGAGCAGTTCTTC. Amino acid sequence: CASSKPDREQFF.

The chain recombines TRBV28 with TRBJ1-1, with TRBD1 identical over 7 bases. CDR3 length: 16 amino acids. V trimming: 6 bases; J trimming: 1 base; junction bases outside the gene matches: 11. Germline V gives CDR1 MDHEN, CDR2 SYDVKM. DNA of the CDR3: TGTGCCAGCAGCCAAATAGGGGGCACAGGGAACACTGAAGCTTTCTTT. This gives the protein CASSQIGGTGNTEAFF.

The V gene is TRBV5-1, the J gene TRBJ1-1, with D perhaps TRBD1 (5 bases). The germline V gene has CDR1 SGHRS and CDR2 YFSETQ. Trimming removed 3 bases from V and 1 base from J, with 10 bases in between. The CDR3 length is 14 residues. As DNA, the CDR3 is TGCGCCAGCAGCTCCTCCGGGACGAACACTGAAGCTTTCTTT. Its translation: CASSSSGTNTEAFF.

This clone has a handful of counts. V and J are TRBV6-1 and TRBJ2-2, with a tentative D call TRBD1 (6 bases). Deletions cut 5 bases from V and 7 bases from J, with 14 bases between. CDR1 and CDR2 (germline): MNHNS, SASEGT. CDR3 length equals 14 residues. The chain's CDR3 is CASSSTGNYGELFF. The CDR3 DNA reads TGTGCCAGCAGTTCAACAGGGAACTACGGGGAGCTGTTTTTT.